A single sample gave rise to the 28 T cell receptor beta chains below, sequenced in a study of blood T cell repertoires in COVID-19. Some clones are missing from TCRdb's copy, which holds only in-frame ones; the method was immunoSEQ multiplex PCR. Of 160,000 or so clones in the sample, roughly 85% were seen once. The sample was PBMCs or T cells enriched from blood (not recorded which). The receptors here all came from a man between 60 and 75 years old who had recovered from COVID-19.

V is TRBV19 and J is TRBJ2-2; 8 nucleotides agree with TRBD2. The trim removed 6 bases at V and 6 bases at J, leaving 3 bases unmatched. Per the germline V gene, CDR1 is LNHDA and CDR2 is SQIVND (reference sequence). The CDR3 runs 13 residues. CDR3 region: CASSGGAAGELFF. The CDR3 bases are TGTGCCAGTAGCGGGGGGGCCGCCGGGGAGCTGTTTTTT.

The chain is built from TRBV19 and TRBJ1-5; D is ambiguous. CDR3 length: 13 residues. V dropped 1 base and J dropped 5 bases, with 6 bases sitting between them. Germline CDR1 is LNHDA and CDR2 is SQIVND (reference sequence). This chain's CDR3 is CASSIGGDQPQHF. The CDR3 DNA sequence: TGTGCCAGTAGTATAGGAGGAGATCAGCCCCAGCATTTT.

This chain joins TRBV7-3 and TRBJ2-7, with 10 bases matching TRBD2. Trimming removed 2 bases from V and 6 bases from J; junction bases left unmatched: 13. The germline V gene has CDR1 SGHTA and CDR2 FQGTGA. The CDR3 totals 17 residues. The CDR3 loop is CASSLWTSGGTPSEQYF. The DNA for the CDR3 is TGTGCCAGCAGCTTATGGACTAGCGGAGGGACCCCGAGCGAGCAGTACTTC.

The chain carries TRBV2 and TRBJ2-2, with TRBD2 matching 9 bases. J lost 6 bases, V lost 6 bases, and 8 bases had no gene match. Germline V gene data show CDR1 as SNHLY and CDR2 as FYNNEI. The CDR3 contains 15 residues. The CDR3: CASRRLEREAGELFF. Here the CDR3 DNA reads TGTGCCAGCAGAAGACTTGAGCGGGAGGCCGGGGAGCTGTTTTTT.

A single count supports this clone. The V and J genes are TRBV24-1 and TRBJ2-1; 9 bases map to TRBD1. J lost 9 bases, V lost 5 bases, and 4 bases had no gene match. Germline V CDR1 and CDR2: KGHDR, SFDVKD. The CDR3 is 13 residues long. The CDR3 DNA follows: TGTGCCACCAGTGCGTGGACAGGGGTTGAGCAGTTCTTC. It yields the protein CATSAWTGVEQFF.

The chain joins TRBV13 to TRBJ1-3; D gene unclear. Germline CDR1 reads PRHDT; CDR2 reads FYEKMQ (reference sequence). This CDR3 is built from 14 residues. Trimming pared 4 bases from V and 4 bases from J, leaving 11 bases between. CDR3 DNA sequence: TGTGCCAGCAGCTCCGGAGGATCAGGAAACACCATATATTTT. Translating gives CASSSGGSGNTIYF.

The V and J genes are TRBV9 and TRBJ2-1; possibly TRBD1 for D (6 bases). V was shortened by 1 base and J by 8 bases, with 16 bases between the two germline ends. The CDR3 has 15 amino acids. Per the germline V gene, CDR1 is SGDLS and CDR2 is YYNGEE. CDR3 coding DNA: TGTGCCAGCAGCGTAAGACAGGTTCAATCATATGAGCAGTTCTTC. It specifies CASSVRQVQSYEQFF.

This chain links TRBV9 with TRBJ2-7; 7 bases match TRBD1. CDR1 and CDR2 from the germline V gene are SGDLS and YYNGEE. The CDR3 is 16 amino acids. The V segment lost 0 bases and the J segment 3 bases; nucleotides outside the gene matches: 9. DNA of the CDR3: TGTGCCAGCAGCGTAGTGGGTTCGGGACAGATCTACGAGCAGTACTTC. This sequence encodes CASSVVGSGQIYEQYF.

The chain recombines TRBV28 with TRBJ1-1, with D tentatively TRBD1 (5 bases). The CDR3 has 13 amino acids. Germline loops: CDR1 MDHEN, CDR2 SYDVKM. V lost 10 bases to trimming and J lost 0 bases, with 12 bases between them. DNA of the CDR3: TGTGCCAACTTAATACAGGTGAACACTGAAGCTTTCTTT. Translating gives CANLIQVNTEAFF.

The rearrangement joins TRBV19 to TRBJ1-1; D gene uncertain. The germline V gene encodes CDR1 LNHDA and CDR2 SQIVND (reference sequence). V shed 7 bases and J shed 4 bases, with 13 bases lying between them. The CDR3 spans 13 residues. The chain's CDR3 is CASMKQAATEAFF. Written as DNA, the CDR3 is TGTGCCAGTATGAAGCAGGCCGCCACTGAAGCTTTCTTT. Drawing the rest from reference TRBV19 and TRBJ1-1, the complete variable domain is DGGITQSPKYLFRKEGQNVTLSCEQNLNHDAMYWYRQDPGQGLRLIYYSQIVNDFQKGDIAEGYSVSREKKESFPLTVTSAQKNPTAFYLCASMKQAATEAFFGQGTRLTVV.

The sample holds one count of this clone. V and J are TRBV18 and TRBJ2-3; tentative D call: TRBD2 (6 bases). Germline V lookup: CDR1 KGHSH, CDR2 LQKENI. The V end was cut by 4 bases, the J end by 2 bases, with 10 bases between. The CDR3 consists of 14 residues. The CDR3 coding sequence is TGTGCCAGCTCACAGACTAGATCCACAGATACGCAGTATTTT. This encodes CASSQTRSTDTQYF.

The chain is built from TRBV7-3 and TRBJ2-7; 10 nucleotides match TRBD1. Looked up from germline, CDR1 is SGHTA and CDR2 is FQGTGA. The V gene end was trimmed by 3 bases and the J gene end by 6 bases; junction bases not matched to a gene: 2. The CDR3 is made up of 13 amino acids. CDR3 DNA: TGTGCCAGCAGCTTGACAGGGGGCGGCGAGCAGTACTTC. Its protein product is CASSLTGGGEQYF.

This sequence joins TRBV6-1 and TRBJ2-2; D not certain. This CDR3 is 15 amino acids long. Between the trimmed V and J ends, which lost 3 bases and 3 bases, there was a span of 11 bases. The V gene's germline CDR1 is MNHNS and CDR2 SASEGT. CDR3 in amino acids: CASSDEAGYTGELFF. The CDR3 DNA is TGTGCCAGCAGTGATGAGGCCGGATACACCGGGGAGCTGTTTTTT.

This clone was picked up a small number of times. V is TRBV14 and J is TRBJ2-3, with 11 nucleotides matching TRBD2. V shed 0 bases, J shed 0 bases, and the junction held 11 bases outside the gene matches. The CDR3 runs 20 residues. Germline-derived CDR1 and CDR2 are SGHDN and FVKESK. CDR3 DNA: TGTGCCAGCAGCCAAGATCTTTGGACTAGCGGGTACTCTAGCACAGATACGCAGTATTTT. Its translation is CASSQDLWTSGYSSTDTQYF.

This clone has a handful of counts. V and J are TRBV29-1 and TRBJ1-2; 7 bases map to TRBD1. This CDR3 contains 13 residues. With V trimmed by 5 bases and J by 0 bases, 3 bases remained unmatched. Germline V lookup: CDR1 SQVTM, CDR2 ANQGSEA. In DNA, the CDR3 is TGCAGCGTTCCAGGGACAGCTAACTATGGCTACACCTTC. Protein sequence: CSVPGTANYGYTF.

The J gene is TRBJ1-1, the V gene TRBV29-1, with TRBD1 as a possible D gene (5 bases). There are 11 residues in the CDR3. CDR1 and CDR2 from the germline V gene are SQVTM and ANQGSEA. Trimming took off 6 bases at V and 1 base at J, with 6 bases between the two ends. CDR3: CSVGQNTEAFF. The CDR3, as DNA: TGCAGCGTGGGGCAGAACACTGAAGCTTTCTTT.

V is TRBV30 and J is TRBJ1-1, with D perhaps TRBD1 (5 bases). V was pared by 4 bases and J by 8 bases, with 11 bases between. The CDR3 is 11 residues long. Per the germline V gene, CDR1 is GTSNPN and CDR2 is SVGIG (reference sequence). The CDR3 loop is CAWMSGVEAFF. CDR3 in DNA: TGTGCCTGGATGTCGGGGGTCGAAGCTTTCTTT. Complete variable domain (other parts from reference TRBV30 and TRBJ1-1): SQTIHQWPATLVQPVGSPLSLECTVEGTSNPNLYWYRQAAGRGLQLLFYSVGIGQISSEVPQNLSASRPQDRQFILSSKKLLLSDSGFYLCAWMSGVEAFFGQGTRLTVV.

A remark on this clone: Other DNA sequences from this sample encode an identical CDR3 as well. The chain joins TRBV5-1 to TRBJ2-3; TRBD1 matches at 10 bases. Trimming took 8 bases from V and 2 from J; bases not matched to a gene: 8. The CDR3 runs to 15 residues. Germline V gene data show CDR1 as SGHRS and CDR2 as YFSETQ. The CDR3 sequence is CASTMTGGFTDTQYF. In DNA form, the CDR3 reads TGCGCCAGTACCATGACAGGGGGCTTCACAGATACGCAGTATTTT.

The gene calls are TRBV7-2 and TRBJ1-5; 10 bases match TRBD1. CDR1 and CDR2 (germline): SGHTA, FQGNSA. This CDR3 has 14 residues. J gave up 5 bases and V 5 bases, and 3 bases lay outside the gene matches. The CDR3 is CASSPTGGDQPQHF. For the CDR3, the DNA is TGTGCCAGCAGCCCGACAGGGGGCGATCAGCCCCAGCATTTT.

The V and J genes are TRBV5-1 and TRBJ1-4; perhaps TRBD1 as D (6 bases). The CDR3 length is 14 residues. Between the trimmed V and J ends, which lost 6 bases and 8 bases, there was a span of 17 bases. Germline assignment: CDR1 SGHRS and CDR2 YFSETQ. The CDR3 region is CASNAGGFGEKLFF. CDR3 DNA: TGCGCCAGCAACGCGGGGGGCTTCGGGGAAAAACTGTTTTTT.

This chain's CDR3 is CSVTDRIANTGELFF. The CDR3 DNA reads TGCAGCGTTACGGACAGGATCGCGAACACCGGGGAGCTGTTTTTT. The chain recombines TRBV29-1 with TRBJ2-2; TRBD1 matches 7 bases. CDR3 length: 15 amino acids. V was clipped by 5 bases and J by 0 bases; unmatched bases: 6. Germline lookup yields CDR1 SQVTM and CDR2 ANQGSEA.

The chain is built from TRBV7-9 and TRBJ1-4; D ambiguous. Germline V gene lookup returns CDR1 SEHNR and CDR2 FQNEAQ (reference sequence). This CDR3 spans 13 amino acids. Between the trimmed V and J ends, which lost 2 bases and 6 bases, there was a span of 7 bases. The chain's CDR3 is CASSLTPDEKLFF. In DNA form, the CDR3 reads TGTGCCAGCAGCTTAACACCAGATGAAAAACTGTTTTTT.

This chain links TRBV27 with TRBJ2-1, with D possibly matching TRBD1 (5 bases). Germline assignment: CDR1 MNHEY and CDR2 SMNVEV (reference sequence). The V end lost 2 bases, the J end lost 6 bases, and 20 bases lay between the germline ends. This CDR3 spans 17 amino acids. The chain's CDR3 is CASSLEQASLFRNEQFF. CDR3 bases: TGTGCCAGCAGTTTAGAACAGGCCAGCCTATTTCGCAATGAGCAGTTCTTC.

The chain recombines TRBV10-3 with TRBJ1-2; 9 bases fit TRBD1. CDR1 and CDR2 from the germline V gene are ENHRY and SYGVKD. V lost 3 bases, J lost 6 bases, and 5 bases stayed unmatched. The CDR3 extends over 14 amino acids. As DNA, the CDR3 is TGTGCCATCAGTGAATTTGGGACAGGGAATGGCTACACCTTC. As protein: CAISEFGTGNGYTF.

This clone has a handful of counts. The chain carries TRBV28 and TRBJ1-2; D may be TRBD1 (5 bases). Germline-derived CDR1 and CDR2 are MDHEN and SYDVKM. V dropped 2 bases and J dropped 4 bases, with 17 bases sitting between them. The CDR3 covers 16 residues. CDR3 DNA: TGTGCCAGCAGTTTAGGGACGGGACTGCAGGGCTATGGCTACACCTTC. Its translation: CASSLGTGLQGYGYTF.

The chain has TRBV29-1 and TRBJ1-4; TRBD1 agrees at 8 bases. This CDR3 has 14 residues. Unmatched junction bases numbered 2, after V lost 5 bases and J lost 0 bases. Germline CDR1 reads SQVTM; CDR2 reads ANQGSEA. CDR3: CSVPGGPTNEKLFF. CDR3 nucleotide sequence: TGCAGCGTTCCAGGGGGCCCAACTAATGAAAAACTGTTTTTT.

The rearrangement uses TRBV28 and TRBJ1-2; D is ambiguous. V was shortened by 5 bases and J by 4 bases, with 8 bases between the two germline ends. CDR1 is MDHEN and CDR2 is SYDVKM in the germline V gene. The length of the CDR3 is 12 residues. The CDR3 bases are TGTGCCAGCAGTACAGACCTCTATGGCTACACCTTC. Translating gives CASSTDLYGYTF.

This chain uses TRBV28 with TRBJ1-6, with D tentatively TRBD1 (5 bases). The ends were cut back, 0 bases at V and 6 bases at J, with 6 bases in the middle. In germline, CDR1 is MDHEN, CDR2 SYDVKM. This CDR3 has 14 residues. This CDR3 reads CASSLWQGNSPLHF. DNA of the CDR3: TGTGCCAGCAGTTTATGGCAGGGTAATTCACCCCTCCACTTT.